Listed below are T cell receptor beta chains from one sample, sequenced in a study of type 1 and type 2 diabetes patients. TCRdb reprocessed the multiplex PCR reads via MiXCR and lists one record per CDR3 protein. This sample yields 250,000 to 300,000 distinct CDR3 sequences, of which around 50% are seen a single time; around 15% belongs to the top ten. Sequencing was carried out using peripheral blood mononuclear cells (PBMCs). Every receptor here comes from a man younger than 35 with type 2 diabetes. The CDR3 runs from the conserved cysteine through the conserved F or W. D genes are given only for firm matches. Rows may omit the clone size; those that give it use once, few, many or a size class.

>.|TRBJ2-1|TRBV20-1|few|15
TGCAGTGCTAGAGAAGCCCTAGCGTCATACAATGAGCAGTTCTTC
CSAREALASYNEQFF
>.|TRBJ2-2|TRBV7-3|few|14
TGTGCCAGCAGCTCTCAAGCGGGCCACGGGGAGCTGTTTTTT
CASSSQAGHGELFF
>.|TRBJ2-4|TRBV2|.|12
TGTGCCAGCAGTGAAGTAGGCGCACTTCAGTACTTC
CASSEVGALQYF
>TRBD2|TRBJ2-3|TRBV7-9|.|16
TGTGCCAGCAGCCTGAGCGGGACGGGAAGCACAGATACGCAGTATTTT
CASSLSGTGSTDTQYF
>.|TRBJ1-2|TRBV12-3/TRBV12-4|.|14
TGTGCCAGCACCTCTTTCGATAGGGGCTATGGCTACACCTTC
CASTSFDRGYGYTF
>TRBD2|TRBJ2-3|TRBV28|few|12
TGTGCCAGCAGTTTGCGGGGGAATACGCAGTATTTT
CASSLRGNTQYF
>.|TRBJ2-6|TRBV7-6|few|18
TGTGCCAGCAGTACCGACCTCTTCGCCTTCTCTGGGGCCAACGTCCTGACTTTC
CASSTDLFAFSGANVLTF
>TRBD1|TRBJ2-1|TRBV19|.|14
TGTGCCAGTGGTCCCCTTCAGGGGGACAATGAGCAGTTCTTC
CASGPLQGDNEQFF
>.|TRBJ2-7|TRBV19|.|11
TGTGCCACCGAGGGTACCTACGAGCAGTACTTC
CATEGTYEQYF
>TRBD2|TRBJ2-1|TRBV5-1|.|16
TGCGCCAGCAGCTTGGGGGCGACTAGCGGATACAATGAGCAGTTCTTC
CASSLGATSGYNEQFF
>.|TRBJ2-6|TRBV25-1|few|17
TGTGCCAGCAGCCTGGACACGGGACCCTCTGGGGCCAACGTCCTGACTTTC
CASSLDTGPSGANVLTF
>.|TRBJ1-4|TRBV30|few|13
TGTGCCGCCGCGGTCACAACTAATGAAAAACTGTTTTTT
CAAAVTTNEKLFF
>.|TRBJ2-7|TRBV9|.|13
TGTGCCAGCAGCGTCGGGGATACGGACGAGCAGTACTTC
CASSVGDTDEQYF
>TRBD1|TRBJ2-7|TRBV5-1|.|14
TGCGCCAGCAGCTTGGAGACAGGGCTCTACGAGCAGTACTTC
CASSLETGLYEQYF
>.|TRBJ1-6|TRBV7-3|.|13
TGTGCCAGCTTTGGGTCCTATAATTCACCCCTCCACTTT
CASFGSYNSPLHF
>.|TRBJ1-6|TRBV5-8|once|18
TGTGCCAGCAGCTTGGGGGGGGTTTTTTTTGACAGAAATTCACCCCTCCACTTT
CASSLGGVFFDRNSPLHF
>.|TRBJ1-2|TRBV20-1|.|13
TGCAGTGCTAGAGATAGGACGGCGGTCGGCTACACCTTC
CSARDRTAVGYTF
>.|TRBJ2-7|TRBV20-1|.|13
TGCAGTGCTAGCCCTGGGGGCCCATACGAGCAGTACTTC
CSASPGGPYEQYF
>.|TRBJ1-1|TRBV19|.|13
TGTGCCAGTAGTACATCGACAGCGGCTGAAGCTTTCTTT
CASSTSTAAEAFF
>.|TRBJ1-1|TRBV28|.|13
TGTGCCAGCAGTTTAAGGGACGGCACTGAAGCTTTCTTT
CASSLRDGTEAFF
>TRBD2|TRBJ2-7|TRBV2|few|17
TGTGCCAGCATGGAGCGTGGGGGACTAGCGGGTTCCTACGAGCAGTACTTC
CASMERGGLAGSYEQYF
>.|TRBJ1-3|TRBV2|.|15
TGTGCCAGCAGCCCAGGGGTCGGCTCTGGAAACACCATATATTTT
CASSPGVGSGNTIYF